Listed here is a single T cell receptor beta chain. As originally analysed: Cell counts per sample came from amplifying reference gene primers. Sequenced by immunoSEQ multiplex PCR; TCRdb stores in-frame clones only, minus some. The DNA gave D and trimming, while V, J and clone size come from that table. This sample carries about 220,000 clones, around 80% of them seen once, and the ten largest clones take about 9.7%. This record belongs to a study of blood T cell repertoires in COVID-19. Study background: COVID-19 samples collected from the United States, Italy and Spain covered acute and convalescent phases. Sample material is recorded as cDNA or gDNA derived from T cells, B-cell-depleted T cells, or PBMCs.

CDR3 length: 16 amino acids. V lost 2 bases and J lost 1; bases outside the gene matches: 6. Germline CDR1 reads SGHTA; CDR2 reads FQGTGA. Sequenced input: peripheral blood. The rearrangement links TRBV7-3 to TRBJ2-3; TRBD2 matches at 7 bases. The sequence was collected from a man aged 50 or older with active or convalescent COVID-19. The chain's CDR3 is CASSLGGAGGTDTQYF. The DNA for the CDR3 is TGTGCCAGCAGCTTAGGTGGGGCGGGAGGCACAGATACGCAGTATTTT.